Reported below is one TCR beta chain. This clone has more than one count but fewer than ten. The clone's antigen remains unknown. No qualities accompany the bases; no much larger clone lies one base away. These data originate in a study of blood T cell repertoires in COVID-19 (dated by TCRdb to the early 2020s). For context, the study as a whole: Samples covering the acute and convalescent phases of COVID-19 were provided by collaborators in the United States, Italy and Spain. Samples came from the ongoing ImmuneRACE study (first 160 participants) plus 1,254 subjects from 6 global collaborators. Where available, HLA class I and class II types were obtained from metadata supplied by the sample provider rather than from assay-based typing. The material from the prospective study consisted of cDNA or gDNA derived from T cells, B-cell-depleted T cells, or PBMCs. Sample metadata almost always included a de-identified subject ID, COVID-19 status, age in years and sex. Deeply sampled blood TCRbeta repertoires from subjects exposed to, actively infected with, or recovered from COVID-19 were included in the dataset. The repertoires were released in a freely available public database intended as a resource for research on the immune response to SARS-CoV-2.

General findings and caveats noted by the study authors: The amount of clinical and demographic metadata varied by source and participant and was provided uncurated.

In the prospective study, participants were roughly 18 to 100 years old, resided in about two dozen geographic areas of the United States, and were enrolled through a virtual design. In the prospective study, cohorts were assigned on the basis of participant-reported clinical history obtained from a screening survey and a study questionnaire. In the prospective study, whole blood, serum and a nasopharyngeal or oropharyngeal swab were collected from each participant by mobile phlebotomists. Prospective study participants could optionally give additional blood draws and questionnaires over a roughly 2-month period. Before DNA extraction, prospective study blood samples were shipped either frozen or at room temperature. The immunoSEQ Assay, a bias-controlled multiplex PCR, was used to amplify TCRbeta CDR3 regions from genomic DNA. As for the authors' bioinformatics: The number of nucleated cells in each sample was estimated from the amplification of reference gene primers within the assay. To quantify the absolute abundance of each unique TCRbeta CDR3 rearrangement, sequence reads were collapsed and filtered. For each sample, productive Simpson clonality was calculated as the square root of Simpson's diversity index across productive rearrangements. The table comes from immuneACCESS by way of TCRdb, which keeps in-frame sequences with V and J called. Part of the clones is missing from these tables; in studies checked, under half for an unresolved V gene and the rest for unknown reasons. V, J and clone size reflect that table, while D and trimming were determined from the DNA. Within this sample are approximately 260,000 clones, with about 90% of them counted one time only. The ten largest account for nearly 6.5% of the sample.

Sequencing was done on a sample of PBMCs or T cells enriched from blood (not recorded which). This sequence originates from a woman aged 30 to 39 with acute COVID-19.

The DNA sequence is given as TGTGCCACCAGCAGAGGCAGGACAGGGCTTGGCTACACCTTC. Its translation is CATSRGRTGLGYTF. Here the chain combines TRBV15 and TRBJ1-2; 8 central nucleotides agree with TRBD1. The CDR3 goes from the cysteine to the phenylalanine over 14 residues. CDR3 DNA is the only sequence kept; it has 42 bases, read in frame from the first base. CDR1 and CDR2 are drawn from the germline V gene (reference sequence): LNHNV, YYDKDF. V ends up 1 base short and J 7 bases short, with an unmatched junction base count of 5.